This T cell receptor (beta chain) came from a study of TIL therapy for anti-PD-1-resistant metastatic lung cancer. About the study: Tumors were harvested before any PD-1/PD-L1 blockade. A few tumors were EGFR-mutant and two were ALK-rearranged.

From germline, CDR1 is LNHDA and CDR2 SQIVND (reference sequence). The CDR3 contains 17 residues. V was shortened by 7 bases and J by 2 bases, with 21 bases between the two germline ends. This was the immunoSEQ v3 assay. Produced via immunoSEQ multiplex PCR; TCRdb's table is partial and in-frame only. This sample has more than 45,000 clones, with roughly 87% found just once. Time point indicated: pre-treatment sample, taken before nivolumab and TIL therapy. Stage 4 NSCLC adults joined between late 2017 and January 2020. The TCR comes from a person between 25 and 79 years old with non-small cell lung cancer. This rearrangement joins TRBV19 to TRBJ1-5, with D unclear. This specimen was blood, taken at baseline. The CDR3 loop is CASTPGRGFGGNQPQHF. CDR3 sequence (DNA): TGTGCCAGTACCCCCGGTCGTGGGTTCGGTGGCAATCAGCCCCAGCATTTT.